The 25 T cell receptor beta chains given below trace back to one sample, sequenced in a study of blood T cell repertoires in COVID-19 (dated by TCRdb to 2018 to 2020). Library preparation was by the immunoSEQ multiplex PCR assay. This immuneACCESS table, as held by TCRdb, lists in-frame sequences with V and J called but not all clones. Of the missing ones, under half trace to an unresolved V gene in checked studies; the others have no known cause. The sample yields over 150,000 clones; about 85% were counted once. The ten largest clones capture 2% to 2.5% of the sample. Sequences were obtained from PBMCs or T cells enriched from blood (not recorded which). The receptors here all came from a woman aged 25-40 years who had recovered from COVID-19.

This clone was seen more than once but under ten times. The chain joins TRBV5-6 to TRBJ1-1, with no clear D. Per germline, CDR1 SGHDT and CDR2 YYEEEE. The CDR3 is made up of 14 amino acids. V dropped 4 bases and J dropped 3 bases, with 13 bases sitting between them. CDR3 amino acids: CASSSLGGDTEAFF. The CDR3, as DNA: TGTGCCAGCAGCAGTCTGGGCGGGGACACTGAAGCTTTCTTT.

This clone has only one observation. The chain joins TRBV29-1 to TRBJ1-1; TRBD1 matches at 9 bases. The V gene's germline CDR1 is SQVTM and CDR2 ANQGSEA. This CDR3 has 14 amino acids. The J segment lost 1 base and the V segment lost 6 bases, leaving 6 bases of the junction unmatched. The CDR3 protein is CSVQRGQGNTEAFF. The CDR3 nucleotides are TGCAGCGTCCAACGGGGACAGGGGAACACTGAAGCTTTCTTT.

The V and J genes are TRBV28 and TRBJ2-7; 10 bases are shared with TRBD2. CDR1 MDHEN and CDR2 SYDVKM come from the germline V gene. V lost 7 bases, J lost 6 bases, and 3 bases stayed unmatched. The CDR3 extends over 12 amino acids. CDR3 loop: CASNLAGVEQYF. The CDR3 DNA reads as TGTGCCAGCAACCTAGCGGGAGTCGAGCAGTACTTC.

The chain couples TRBV4-2 to TRBJ2-5; 12 nucleotides align to TRBD2. CDR3 size: 20 residues. The V gene end was trimmed by 4 bases and the J gene end by 1 base; junction bases not matched to a gene: 16. Germline V gene data show CDR1 as LGHNA and CDR2 as YNFKEQ. CDR3 sequence (DNA): TGTGCCAGCAGCCGGAAAGCACCGGGACTAGCGGGCTTTGTCCAAGAGACCCAGTACTTC. Amino acids: CASSRKAPGLAGFVQETQYF.

A single count supports this clone. The chain links TRBV7-9 to TRBJ1-2; D possibly corresponds to TRBD1 (5 bases). The CDR3 is made up of 13 amino acids. Germline values: CDR1 SEHNR, CDR2 FQNEAQ (reference sequence). V lost 6 bases to trimming and J lost 3 bases, with 11 bases between them. The CDR3 DNA reads as TGTGCCAGCAGTTTAAGGGGTGACTATGGCTACACCTTC. It specifies CASSLRGDYGYTF. Together with reference TRBV7-9 and TRBJ1-2, the CDR3 gives the full variable domain: DTGVSQNPRHKITKRGQNVTFRCDPISEHNRLYWYRQTLGQGPEFLTYFQNEAQLEKSRLLSDRFSAERPKGSFSTLEIQRTEQGDSAMYLCASSLRGDYGYTFGSGTRLTVV.

The chain combines TRBV5-1 with TRBJ2-1, with D possibly TRBD1 on 5 matching bases. The CDR3 contains 15 residues. V was clipped by 2 bases and J by 5 bases, with 14 bases between them. CDR1 and CDR2 from the germline V gene are SGHRS and YFSETQ. The CDR3 coding sequence is TGCGCCAGCAGCTTTCCCAGGGATGTGGACAATGAGCAGTTCTTC. It encodes CASSFPRDVDNEQFF. Full variable domain (remainder filled in from reference TRBV5-1 and TRBJ2-1): KAGVTQTPRYLIKTRGQQVTLSCSPISGHRSVSWYQQTPGQGLQFLFEYFSETQRNKGNFPGRFSGRQFSNSRSEMNVSTLELGDSALYLCASSFPRDVDNEQFFGPGTRLTVL.

This chain uses TRBV27 with TRBJ1-4, with D possibly being TRBD1 (5 bases). The V gene lost 5 bases and the J gene lost 7 bases, with 11 bases spanning the gap. The CDR3 covers 13 residues. Per germline, CDR1 MNHEY and CDR2 SMNVEV (reference sequence). DNA of the CDR3: TGTGCCAGCAGTGCGGGGCTGGCTGAAAAACTGTTTTTT. Encoded protein: CASSAGLAEKLFF. Full variable domain (remainder filled in from reference TRBV27 and TRBJ1-4): EAQVTQNPRYLITVTGKKLTVTCSQNMNHEYMSWYRQDPGLGLRQIYYSMNVEVTDKGDVPEGYKVSRKEKRNFPLILESPSPNQTSLYFCASSAGLAEKLFFGSGTQLSVL.

The rearrangement links TRBV6-5 to TRBJ2-5, with 8 bases identical to TRBD2. The CDR3 has 15 residues. Trimming took 4 bases from V and 2 from J; bases not matched to a gene: 6. Germline V gene lookup returns CDR1 MNHEY and CDR2 SVGAGI. Here the CDR3 reads CASSSAGRGQETQYF. The DNA for the CDR3 is TGTGCCAGCAGTTCCGCCGGGAGGGGACAAGAGACCCAGTACTTC.

The genes are TRBV10-3 and TRBJ2-7; maybe TRBD1 (6 bases). The length of the CDR3 is 11 residues. Trimming took off 8 bases at V and 3 bases at J, with 8 bases between the two ends. Looked up from germline, CDR1 is ENHRY and CDR2 is SYGVKD. The CDR3 nucleotides read TGTGCCATCGGACAGAACTACGAGCAGTACTTC. It translates to CAIGQNYEQYF.

J is TRBJ2-1 and V is TRBV9; possibly TRBD1 for D (5 bases). The ends were cut back, 0 bases at V and 5 bases at J, with 12 bases in the middle. Germline CDR1 is SGDLS and CDR2 is YYNGEE. CDR3 length: 15 amino acids. CDR3 loop: CASSVEQGGHNEQFF. The CDR3 DNA reads as TGTGCCAGCAGCGTAGAGCAGGGCGGCCACAATGAGCAGTTCTTC.

This clone was seen once. The chain carries TRBV24-1 and TRBJ1-1; no firm D call. CDR1 is KGHDR, CDR2 SFDVKD, per germline. The CDR3 loop spans 15 amino acids. Trimming stripped 8 bases from V and 1 base from J, with 16 bases between. Written as DNA, the CDR3 is TGTGCCACCATCTGGAGGAATCGGGAGAACACTGAAGCTTTCTTT. Its protein product is CATIWRNRENTEAFF.

This rearrangement joins TRBV6-8 to TRBJ2-7; 10 bases fit TRBD1. CDR3 length equals 14 residues. CDR1 and CDR2 (germline): MNHGY, SAAAGT. J was trimmed by 2 bases and V by 7 bases; bases with no gene match: 5. The CDR3 is CASIDRGLTYEQYF. The DNA for the CDR3 is TGTGCCAGCATAGACAGGGGGCTTACCTACGAGCAGTACTTC.

V usage is TRBV14 and J usage is TRBJ2-1, with 7 positions matching TRBD1. V dropped 3 bases and J dropped 3; count of bases not matched to a gene: 5. The germline V gene encodes CDR1 SGHDN and CDR2 FVKESK. The CDR3 is made up of 15 amino acids. The CDR3 region has the DNA TGTGCCAGCAGCCAGATAGGGACAGTCTACAATGAGCAGTTCTTC. Translated: CASSQIGTVYNEQFF.

The chain joins TRBV5-5 to TRBJ1-6, with D uncertain. Germline V gives CDR1 SGHKS, CDR2 YYEKEE (reference sequence). The CDR3 is 13 residues long. The V gene lost 4 bases and the J gene lost 7 bases, with 9 bases spanning the gap. In nucleotides, the CDR3 is TGTGCCAGCAGCCCTGCGAGCAATTCACCCCTCCACTTT. Its protein product is CASSPASNSPLHF.

The chain has TRBV11-3 and TRBJ2-5; 10 bases are a match to TRBD1. V trimming: 3 bases; J trimming: 2 bases; junction bases outside the gene matches: 3. The CDR3 consists of 15 residues. From germline, CDR1 is SGHNT and CDR2 YENEEA. In DNA, the CDR3 is TGTGCCAGCAGCTTCCGGACAGGGGGGCAAGAGACCCAGTACTTC. Amino acids: CASSFRTGGQETQYF.

This clone turned up a few times. The V and J genes are TRBV9 and TRBJ1-6, with D possibly matching TRBD1 (6 bases). The CDR3 has 14 amino acids. V lost 2 bases and J 8 bases, leaving 11 bases between the germline ends. Germline V gives CDR1 SGDLS, CDR2 YYNGEE. For the CDR3, the DNA is TGTGCCAGCAGCGTCAGGGGTCTTGATTCACCCCTCCACTTT. Translated: CASSVRGLDSPLHF.

The chain couples TRBV4-2 to TRBJ2-1; 11 nucleotides agree with TRBD1. This CDR3 has 16 residues. CDR1 is LGHNA and CDR2 is YNFKEQ in the germline V gene. Germline trimming cut 1 base from V and 6 bases from J; bases unmatched to any gene: 5. Written as DNA, the CDR3 is TGTGCCAGCAGCCAAGCCTCCGGGACAGGGGGCAATGAGCAGTTCTTC. It yields the protein CASSQASGTGGNEQFF.

V gene TRBV7-9 combines with J gene TRBJ2-3, with 8 bases matching TRBD2. CDR3 length equals 15 residues. The V gene end was trimmed by 4 bases and the J gene end by 6 bases; junction bases not matched to a gene: 9. Germline CDR1 is SEHNR and CDR2 is FQNEAQ (reference sequence). The CDR3 region is CASSYLGTRKDTQYF. The CDR3 region has the DNA TGTGCCAGCAGCTACCTTGGGACTAGAAAGGATACGCAGTATTTT.

The gene calls are TRBV4-2 and TRBJ1-2; no clear D gene. This CDR3 contains 14 residues. Germline lookup yields CDR1 LGHNA and CDR2 YNFKEQ. Trimming removed 0 bases from V and 4 bases from J, with 9 bases in between. CDR3 sequence reads: CASSQEKQSYGYTF. The CDR3 coding sequence is TGTGCCAGCAGCCAAGAAAAACAGAGCTATGGCTACACCTTC.

This chain connects TRBV9 to TRBJ2-7; TRBD2 matches 10 bases. The ends lost 1 base at V and 6 bases at J; junction bases unmatched: 4. The CDR3 runs to 14 residues. CDR1 and CDR2 from the germline V gene are SGDLS and YYNGEE. CDR3 amino acids: CASSVLAGDSEQYF. DNA of the CDR3: TGTGCCAGCAGCGTACTAGCGGGAGATAGCGAGCAGTACTTC.

The chain has TRBV5-4 and TRBJ2-1; the match to TRBD2 covers 10 bases. From germline, CDR1 is SGHNT and CDR2 YYREEE (reference sequence). This CDR3 spans 14 amino acids. V gave up 3 bases and J gave up 4 bases; unmatched junction bases: 1. CDR3: CASSWTSGYNEQFF. The DNA for the CDR3 is TGTGCCAGCAGCTGGACTAGCGGTTACAATGAGCAGTTCTTC.

CDR3 in amino acids: CAWSVGSLSSYNSPLHF. The DNA for the CDR3 is TGTGCCTGGAGTGTGGGCAGTTTGAGCTCCTATAATTCACCCCTCCACTTT. J is TRBJ1-6 and V is TRBV30; D unclear. Trimming stripped 0 bases from V and 0 bases from J, with 12 bases between. CDR1 and CDR2 (germline): GTSNPN, SVGIG (reference sequence). The CDR3 loop spans 17 amino acids.

The rearrangement joins TRBV5-6 to TRBJ2-7, with D possibly TRBD1 on 5 matching bases. This CDR3 contains 15 residues. Germline V gene sequence: CDR1 SGHDT, CDR2 YYEEEE. Trimming shortened V by 6 bases and J by 3 bases, and 19 bases separated the two germline ends. The CDR3 here is CASTPRWGRVYEQYF. The CDR3 region has the DNA TGTGCCAGCACCCCAAGGTGGGGCAGAGTCTACGAGCAGTACTTC.

The genes are TRBV28 and TRBJ2-5; D not certain. V lost 2 bases and J lost 7, with 11 bases in between. This CDR3 region has 13 residues. Germline loops: CDR1 MDHEN, CDR2 SYDVKM. This CDR3 is CASSLLNVGTQYF. The CDR3 region has the DNA TGTGCCAGCAGTTTACTCAATGTCGGGACCCAGTACTTC. The entire variable domain, with the rest obtained from reference TRBV28 and TRBJ2-5, is as follows: DVKVTQSSRYLVKRTGEKVFLECVQDMDHENMFWYRQDPGLGLRLIYFSYDVKMKEKGDIPEGYSVSREKKERFSLILESASTNQTSMYLCASSLLNVGTQYFGPGTRLLVL.

This chain joins TRBV2 and TRBJ1-5; D gene ambiguous. This CDR3 spans 15 amino acids. The germline V gene encodes CDR1 SNHLY and CDR2 FYNNEI. V dropped 7 bases and J dropped 7 bases, with 20 bases sitting between them. Here the CDR3 reads CASKVGRNVNQPQHF. The CDR3, as DNA: TGTGCCAGCAAGGTCGGCAGGAATGTGAACCAGCCCCAGCATTTT.